Many counts were recorded for the clone carrying this T cell receptor (beta chain). Its antigen is as yet unknown. Unique molecular identifiers were present on the cDNA, which also gained a universal primer site by template switching. TCRdb reprocessed the 5' RACE reads via MiXCR and lists one record per CDR3 protein. The sample includes 690,000 or so distinct CDR3 sequences, approximately 6% of them seen just once. The sample originates from a study of identical twins. Notes on the study in general: Out-of-frame alpha sequences shared by twins were enriched for low generation probability.

The CDR3 runs to 13 residues. The TCR was taken from a man younger than 30 in good health. The sequenced sample consisted of naive T cells sorted from blood. The chain employs TRBV21-1 and TRBJ2-1; TRBD1 is the table's D call and was not checked against the DNA. TRBV21-1 has pseudogene status. As DNA, the CDR3 is TGTGCCAGCGCAACCATCAGGGGTAATGAGCAGTTCTTC. This translates into CASATIRGNEQFF.